The clone carrying this TCR beta chain was detected many times. Its antigen remains unknown. The CDR3 loop spans 15 amino acids. The V gene end was trimmed by 2 bases and the J gene end by 2 bases; junction bases not matched to a gene: 5. Germline V lookup: CDR1 SGHDT, CDR2 YYEEEE. This record belongs to a study of T-cell memory formation after mild COVID-19. In the study overall: Clusters were largely donor specific. Study results and limitations: Among clones contracting day 15 to 85, CD4/CD8 was balanced, whereas later expanders leaned CD4+.

TCRdb independently ran MiXCR on the 5' RACE reads; one entry per CDR3 protein. The table has 300,000 to 400,000 distinct CDR3 sequences, 28% seen once; the top ten hold about 13%. The sample was PBMCs or a T cell subset sorted from them (not recorded which). The TCR sequence derives from an adult woman who had mild COVID-19 (a few samples of this study predate the infection). Cell type and time point are not known. The chain combines TRBV5-6 with TRBJ2-5, with 8 bases identical to TRBD1. The CDR3 loop is CASSLWTGFQETQYF. The CDR3 bases are TGTGCCAGCAGCTTATGGACAGGGTTTCAAGAGACCCAGTACTTC. Using reference TRBV5-6 and TRBJ2-5 for the parts outside the CDR3, the full variable domain is DAGVTQSPTHLIKTRGQQVTLRCSPKSGHDTVSWYQQALGQGPQFIFQYYEEEERQRGNFPDRFSGHQFPNYSSELNVNALLLGDSALYLCASSLWTGFQETQYFGPGTRLLVL.